This passage covers 31 T cell receptor beta chains from one sample sequenced in a study of CD8 T cells in ankylosing spondylitis (dated by TCRdb to about 2017). The investigation overall reported the following: Blood from ankylosing spondylitis patients appeared to be characterized by a TCR beta motif composed of under ten highly homologous amino acid variants.

What these receptors recognize is not known. Libraries were built with 5' RACE. Sequencing was carried out with an Illumina HiSeq 2500. The public reads were reprocessed in TCRdb via fastp at Q25 and MiXCR, keeping in-frame beta chains. Rows are combined by CDR3 protein, so each entry shows the most common genes and DNA. The sample yields around 490,000 distinct CDR3 sequences; about 5.4% were counted once. Of the sample, around 3.4% is held by the ten largest clones. Source material: blood, either unsorted or a sorted T cell fraction (not recorded which). The receptors were sampled from a male donor with ankylosing spondylitis.

This clonotype was seen ten or more times. The chain is built from TRBV12-3 or TRBV12-4 and TRBJ2-2; 9 positions agree with TRBD2. CDR3 size: 15 residues. Trimming at V came to 6 bases and at J to 3 bases, leaving 5 bases not matched to a gene. Here the CDR3 reads CASRSLAGYTGELFF. CDR3 coding DNA: TGTGCCAGCAGGTCACTAGCGGGTTACACCGGGGAGCTGTTTTTT.

This clonotype was counted ten times or more. The chain joins TRBV7-2 to TRBJ1-2; a possible D gene is TRBD1 (6 bases). This CDR3 contains 14 residues. V gave up 4 bases and J gave up 4 bases, with 13 bases separating them. The germline V gene has CDR1 SGHTA and CDR2 FQGNSA. CDR3 sequence: CASSSGGTVYGYTF. The DNA for the CDR3 is TGTGCCAGCAGCTCGGGGGGCACCGTCTATGGCTACACCTTC.

In its sample, this clonotype was seen many times. Mismatch with germline at one junction end may stem from a read error. The V and J genes are TRBV6-2 or TRBV6-3 and TRBJ1-1, with no clear D. CDR1 and CDR2 (germline): MNHEY, SVGEGT. The CDR3 runs 14 residues. The CDR3 nucleotides read TGTGCCAGCAGTTTTATCCCAGCAGCCACTGAAGCCTTCTTT. It codes for CASSFIPAATEAFF.

This clonotype was observed at least ten times. The chain recombines TRBV4-2 with TRBJ1-2; no definite D call. Germline V CDR1 and CDR2: LGHNA, YNFKEQ. CDR3 length: 14 residues. V lost 0 bases to trimming and J lost 3 bases, with 8 bases between them. The CDR3 bases are TGTGCCAGCAGCCAAGATTTTGGGGACTATGGCTACACCTTC. Amino acids: CASSQDFGDYGYTF.

This clonotype came up many times. The chain carries TRBV7-9 and TRBJ1-2, with a possible D match to TRBD1 (5 bases). Germline V lookup: CDR1 SEHNR, CDR2 FQNEAQ (reference sequence). CDR3 size: 13 residues. The ends were cut back, 2 bases at V and 6 bases at J, with 10 bases in the middle. The CDR3 DNA sequence: TGTGCCAGCAGCTTATGGACAACTGATGGCTACACCTTC. Its translation: CASSLWTTDGYTF.

The chain carries TRBV28 and TRBJ1-5; 7 bases match TRBD1. Germline trimming cut 5 bases from V and 3 bases from J; bases unmatched to any gene: 10. CDR3 size: 16 residues. CDR1 and CDR2 from the germline V gene are MDHEN and SYDVKM. CDR3 sequence reads: CASSQEGATVNQPQHF. DNA of the CDR3: TGTGCCAGCAGTCAGGAGGGGGCTACTGTCAATCAGCCCCAGCATTTT. The full variable domain, its missing parts supplied by reference TRBV28 and TRBJ1-5, is DVKVTQSSRYLVKRTGEKVFLECVQDMDHENMFWYRQDPGLGLRLIYFSYDVKMKEKGDIPEGYSVSREKKERFSLILESASTNQTSMYLCASSQEGATVNQPQHFGDGTRLSIL.

V gene TRBV2 combines with J gene TRBJ2-5; a weak D match, TRBD2 (7 bases). This CDR3 region has 15 residues. CDR1 SNHLY and CDR2 FYNNEI come from the germline V gene. Trimming removed 7 bases at V and 5 bases at J, with 20 bases between. In DNA, the CDR3 is TGTGCCAGCAAGGCCAAGGGAGGGGGGGGCGAGACCCAGTACTTC. Its protein is CASKAKGGGGETQYF.

This clonotype showed up many times. The V gene is TRBV4-3, the J gene TRBJ2-3; maybe TRBD1 (6 bases). The V gene lost 1 base and the J gene lost 5 bases, with 10 bases spanning the gap. Germline CDR1 is LGHNA and CDR2 is YSLEER. The length of the CDR3 is 14 residues. CDR3 nucleotides: TGCGCCAGCAGCCAAGCGTTACAGGGAGATACGCAGTATTTT. It specifies CASSQALQGDTQYF.

This clonotype was detected ten times or more. The CDR3 protein is CATGRGEKLFF. The CDR3 nucleotides read TGTGCCACGGGAAGAGGTGAAAAACTGTTTTTT. The chain joins TRBV6-5 to TRBJ1-4; D unresolved. The V gene lost 10 bases and the J gene lost 7 bases, with 10 bases spanning the gap. This CDR3 spans 11 amino acids. Germline assignment: CDR1 MNHEY and CDR2 SVGAGI.

This clonotype was counted at least ten times. V gene TRBV5-1 combines with J gene TRBJ1-1; possibly TRBD1 for D (5 bases). The CDR3 is 14 amino acids. Trimming left V 3 bases short and J 8 bases short, with 17 bases between. Looked up from germline, CDR1 is SGHRS and CDR2 is YFSETQ. This CDR3 is CASSSGPGKLEAFF. The DNA for the CDR3 is TGCGCCAGCAGCTCGGGGCCAGGGAAGCTAGAAGCTTTCTTT.

The chain uses TRBV3-1 and TRBJ2-3, with D possibly called TRBD1 or TRBD2 (5 bases each). V lost 11 bases, J lost 1 base, and 19 bases lay in between. Germline loops: CDR1 LGHDT, CDR2 YNNKEL (reference sequence). CDR3 length: 15 residues. The DNA of the CDR3 is TGTGCCTCCTGCCAGAGGGACGTCGGCACAGATACGCAGTATTTT. It encodes CASCQRDVGTDTQYF.

In its sample, this clonotype was seen many times. V and J are TRBV5-1 and TRBJ2-2; D assignment may be TRBD1 or TRBD2 (5 bases each). The CDR3 extends over 15 amino acids. Trimming cost V 1 base and J 5 bases, with 12 bases left between them. Germline V lookup: CDR1 SGHRS, CDR2 YFSETQ. The CDR3 nucleotides read TGCGCCAGCAGCTTGCTAACCGGGGCTACCGGGGAGCTGTTTTTT. Amino acid sequence: CASSLLTGATGELFF.

At least ten counts were recorded for this clonotype. This chain links TRBV25-1 with TRBJ1-4, with D perhaps matching TRBD1 (6 bases). CDR3 length: 15 amino acids. Deletions cut 3 bases from V and 6 bases from J, with 14 bases between. Germline-derived CDR1 and CDR2 are MGHDK and SYGVNS. CDR3 nucleotides: TGTGCCAGCAGTGAGCACAGGGCGGGGGATGAAAAACTGTTTTTT. Residues: CASSEHRAGDEKLFF.

This clonotype was seen repeatedly, ten times or more. The rearrangement uses TRBV29-1 and TRBJ1-2, with D perhaps TRBD1 (5 bases). Germline values: CDR1 SQVTM, CDR2 ANQGSEA. V lost 6 bases to trimming and J lost 8 bases, with 13 bases between them. The CDR3 runs 11 residues. The CDR3, as DNA: TGCAGCGTGGGGACGTCCCCGGGCTACACCTTC. Protein sequence: CSVGTSPGYTF. The full variable domain, in which reference TRBV29-1 and TRBJ1-2 provide the parts outside the CDR3, is SAVISQKPSRDICQRGTSLTIQCQVDSQVTMMFWYRQQPGQSLTLIATANQGSEATYESGFVIDKFPISRPNLTFSTLTVSNMSPEDSSIYLCSVGTSPGYTFGSGTRLTVV.

In this sample, this clonotype turned up many times. The V and J genes are TRBV5-1 and TRBJ2-3; D gene uncertain. V dropped 0 bases and J dropped 6 bases, with 11 bases sitting between them. Per germline, CDR1 SGHRS and CDR2 YFSETQ. The CDR3 consists of 14 residues. This chain's CDR3 is CASSLGRASDTQYF. The CDR3 coding sequence is TGCGCCAGCAGCTTGGGGCGCGCCTCGGATACGCAGTATTTT.

The rearrangement uses TRBV20-1 and TRBJ2-1, with TRBD2 identical over 10 bases. The CDR3 spans 17 residues. Germline loops: CDR1 DFQATT, CDR2 SNEGSKA (reference sequence). Trimming cost V 5 bases and J 1 base; bases outside gene matches: 11. CDR3 amino acids: CSAPSSSGRKSYNEQFF. CDR3 nucleotides: TGCAGTGCTCCCTCCTCTAGCGGGAGAAAATCCTACAATGAGCAGTTCTTC.

This clonotype was recorded at least ten times. V usage is TRBV29-1 and J usage is TRBJ2-7; 11 bases agree with TRBD2. The CDR3 is 16 amino acids. V trimming: 0 bases; J trimming: 7 bases; junction bases outside the gene matches: 11. CDR1 is SQVTM and CDR2 is ANQGSEA in the germline V gene. This CDR3 is CSVEEPGLAAFGEQYF. In nucleotides, the CDR3 is TGCAGCGTTGAAGAACCGGGACTAGCGGCTTTTGGAGAGCAGTACTTC.

The chain joins TRBV6-5 to TRBJ2-7; the D gene could be TRBD1 or TRBD2 (6 bases each). The CDR3 sequence is 14 residues long. Germline CDR1 reads MNHEY; CDR2 reads SVGAGI. Trimming took off 7 bases at V and 3 bases at J, with 16 bases between the two ends. The CDR3 sequence: CASTLRGGFYEQYF. The DNA for the CDR3 is TGTGCCAGCACCTTACGAGGGGGGTTCTACGAGCAGTACTTC.

This clonotype was picked up many times. The chain combines TRBV5-1 with TRBJ2-1, with 12 bases matching TRBD2. CDR1 is SGHRS, CDR2 YFSETQ, per germline. The ends lost 4 bases at V and 0 bases at J; junction bases unmatched: 8. The CDR3 consists of 18 residues. The CDR3 protein is CASSRTSGVTSSYNEQFF. The CDR3 bases are TGCGCCAGCAGCAGGACTAGCGGGGTTACGAGCTCCTACAATGAGCAGTTCTTC.

This clonotype was counted many times. The rearrangement joins TRBV5-1 to TRBJ2-4; 11 bases map to TRBD1. The trim removed 4 bases at V and 9 bases at J, leaving 6 bases unmatched. The germline gives CDR1 SGHRS, CDR2 YFSETQ. This CDR3 contains 14 residues. CDR3 residues: CASSAGTGGIIQYF. For the CDR3, the DNA is TGCGCCAGCAGCGCCGGGACAGGGGGGATCATTCAGTACTTC.

This clonotype was seen ten or more times. The chain combines TRBV7-2 with TRBJ2-2; TRBD1 matches 8 bases. Germline V gene sequence: CDR1 SGHTA, CDR2 FQGNSA. This CDR3 spans 15 amino acids. Trimming took 3 bases from V and 7 from J; bases not matched to a gene: 7. CDR3: CASSFPGTGNGELFF. CDR3 bases: TGTGCCAGCAGCTTCCCCGGGACAGGCAACGGGGAGCTGTTTTTT.

The V gene is TRBV4-1, the J gene TRBJ1-5; TRBD1 matches 7 bases. Germline values: CDR1 MGHRA, CDR2 YSYEKL. V lost 4 bases and J lost 7; bases outside the gene matches: 10. The CDR3 totals 15 residues. CDR3 DNA sequence: TGCGCCAGCAGCCGAAACGACAGGGCAGAGCAGCCCCAGCATTTT. Translating gives CASSRNDRAEQPQHF.

Note on this clonotype: A read error may explain this, as a much larger clone is one base away. V gene TRBV6-2 or TRBV6-3 combines with J gene TRBJ1-6; no clear D. Germline CDR1 MNHEY, CDR2 SVGEGT. CDR3 size: 12 residues. CDR3 bases: TGTGCCAGCGGTTACGTCGATTCACCCCTCCACTTT. Translated, it gives CASGYVDSPLHF.

This clonotype has at least ten counts. This chain uses TRBV6-5 with TRBJ1-6, with TRBD1 as a possible D gene (6 bases). V shed 0 bases and J shed 6 bases, with 12 bases lying between them. Germline V CDR1 and CDR2: MNHEY, SVGAGI. The length of the CDR3 is 16 residues. Here the CDR3 reads CASSYSQGVGNSPLHF. CDR3 sequence (DNA): TGTGCCAGCAGTTACTCACAGGGTGTGGGTAATTCACCCCTCCACTTT.

This clonotype was seen at least ten times. The chain joins TRBV6-1 to TRBJ2-5; D gene unclear. Per the germline V gene, CDR1 is MNHNS and CDR2 is SASEGT. V lost 5 bases and J lost 5, with 12 bases in between. This CDR3 contains 13 residues. Here the CDR3 reads CASSPQRRETQYF. CDR3 bases: TGTGCCAGCAGTCCCCAACGTAGGGAGACCCAGTACTTC.

Ten or more counts support this clonotype. The CDR3 DNA reads as TGCAGTGCTTTTCGGGGTGCGGGGGGAGAAGAGACCCAGTACTTC. This encodes CSAFRGAGGEETQYF. J is TRBJ2-5 and V is TRBV20-1, with 8 bases matching TRBD2. In germline, CDR1 is DFQATT, CDR2 SNEGSKA (reference sequence). Unmatched junction bases numbered 11, after V lost 5 bases and J lost 3 bases. This CDR3 is built from 15 residues.

This chain uses TRBV6-5 with TRBJ1-4; the D gene is possibly TRBD1 (6 bases). Germline V gene lookup returns CDR1 MNHEY and CDR2 SVGAGI. The CDR3 is 16 residues long. Trimming shortened V by 2 bases and J by 6 bases, and 16 bases separated the two germline ends. The CDR3 sequence: CASSYQRGAGYEKLFF. The DNA of the CDR3 is TGTGCCAGCAGTTACCAACGGGGGGCTGGTTATGAAAAACTGTTTTTT.

This clonotype appeared many times. The chain joins TRBV10-3 to TRBJ1-1; D remains unclear. The CDR3 covers 14 residues. Germline V gene sequence: CDR1 ENHRY, CDR2 SYGVKD. V was cut by 2 bases and J by 3 bases, with 10 bases left in between. CDR3 DNA sequence: TGTGCCATCAGTGAGGGCAGGATGGACACTGAAGCTTTCTTT. It encodes CAISEGRMDTEAFF.

The chain carries TRBV4-2 and TRBJ2-1; 7 nucleotides match TRBD1. The V gene end was trimmed by 10 bases and the J gene end by 8 bases; junction bases not matched to a gene: 11. Germline CDR1 reads LGHNA; CDR2 reads YNFKEQ. This CDR3 has 13 amino acids. The CDR3 sequence is CAMSHGTEDEQFF. CDR3 bases: TGTGCCATGAGCCACGGGACAGAGGATGAGCAGTTCTTC.

This clonotype showed up many times. The gene calls are TRBV5-1 and TRBJ1-1; D is possibly TRBD1 (5 bases). Trimming removed 2 bases from V and 1 base from J, with 15 bases in between. This CDR3 contains 16 residues. Germline assignment: CDR1 SGHRS and CDR2 YFSETQ. DNA of the CDR3: TGCGCCAGCAGCTTACCCCAGGGTAAGAGGAACACTGAAGCTTTCTTT. It yields the protein CASSLPQGKRNTEAFF.

The chain carries TRBV7-9 and TRBJ1-3, with 9 bases matching TRBD1. The CDR3 has 15 residues. Germline V gene lookup returns CDR1 SEHNR and CDR2 FQNEAQ (reference sequence). The ends lost 5 bases at V and 2 bases at J; junction bases unmatched: 4. DNA of the CDR3: TGTGCCAGCAGCCCCGGGACAGGGCCTGGAAACACCATATATTTT. Translated: CASSPGTGPGNTIYF.